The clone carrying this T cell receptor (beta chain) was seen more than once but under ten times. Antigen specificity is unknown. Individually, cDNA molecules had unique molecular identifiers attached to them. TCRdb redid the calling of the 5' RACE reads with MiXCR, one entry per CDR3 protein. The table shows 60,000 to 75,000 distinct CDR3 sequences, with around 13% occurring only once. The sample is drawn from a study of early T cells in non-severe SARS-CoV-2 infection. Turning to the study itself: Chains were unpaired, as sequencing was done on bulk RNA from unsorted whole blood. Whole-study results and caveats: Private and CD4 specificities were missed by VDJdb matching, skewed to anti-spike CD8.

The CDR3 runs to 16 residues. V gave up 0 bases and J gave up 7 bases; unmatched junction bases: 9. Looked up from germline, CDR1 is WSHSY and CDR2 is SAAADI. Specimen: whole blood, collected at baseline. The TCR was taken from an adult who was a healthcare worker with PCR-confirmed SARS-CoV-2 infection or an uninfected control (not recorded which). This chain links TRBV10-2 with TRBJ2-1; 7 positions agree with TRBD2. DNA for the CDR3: TGCGCCAGCAGTGAGTCCCAGCTGGGGGGGAGAAATGAGCAGTTCTTC. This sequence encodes CASSESQLGGRNEQFF.